The 16 T cell receptor beta chains below all came from one sample that was sequenced in a study of T-cell memory formation after mild COVID-19. Each CDR3 protein is one row after TCRdb ran MiXCR on the 5' RACE reads. The sample contains roughly 260,000 distinct CDR3 sequences, 15% to 20% of which appear only once. The sequencing sample was made of PBMCs or a T cell subset sorted from them (not recorded which). These receptors were collected from a man aged 18-30 years who had mild COVID-19 (a few samples of this study predate the infection). Cell type and time point are not known.

The V and J genes are TRBV12-3 or TRBV12-4 and TRBJ1-2; maybe TRBD1 (5 bases). The CDR3 spans 12 residues. Trimming took 3 bases from V and 9 from J, leaving 11 bases between them. In DNA form, the CDR3 reads TGTGCCAGCAGTTTTGCGGGGCCCCGCTACACCTTC. This sequence encodes CASSFAGPRYTF.

This chain links TRBV7-2 with TRBJ2-3; unclear D gene. Germline-derived CDR1 and CDR2 are SGHTA and FQGNSA. The CDR3 has 12 residues. V lost 5 bases, J lost 5 bases, and 8 bases lay in between. CDR3 nucleotide sequence: TGTGCCAGCAGCCTAACCCGAGATACGCAGTATTTT. Translated: CASSLTRDTQYF.

This chain links TRBV7-2 with TRBJ2-5; 9 nucleotides agree with TRBD1. This CDR3 region has 13 residues. Trimming took 5 bases from V and 6 from J; bases not matched to a gene: 4. Germline CDR1 reads SGHTA; CDR2 reads FQGNSA. The CDR3, as DNA: TGTGCCAGCAGCACGGGACAGGGACAGACCCAGTACTTC. Translation gives CASSTGQGQTQYF.

The V gene is TRBV29-1, the J gene TRBJ2-7; a weak D match, TRBD1 (6 bases). The CDR3 length is 13 residues. The germline gives CDR1 SQVTM, CDR2 ANQGSEA. With 6 bases removed from V and 1 base from J, the gap between germline ends came to 13 bases. The CDR3 coding sequence is TGCAGCGTAGCCTGGGGGCTTTCCTACGAGCAGTACTTC. Translating it yields CSVAWGLSYEQYF.

This clonotype was observed at least ten times. CDR3: CASSQDPPGGDYEQYF. The CDR3, as DNA: TGTGCCAGCAGCCAAGATCCCCCCGGTGGGGACTACGAGCAGTACTTC. The V call is TRBV3-1, the J call TRBJ2-7; no firm D call. The CDR3 is 16 residues long. CDR1 and CDR2 from the germline V gene are LGHDT and YNNKEL (reference sequence). Trimming took 0 bases from V and 3 from J, leaving 15 bases between them.

This clonotype was counted many times. V gene TRBV2 combines with J gene TRBJ2-5; D gene uncertain. CDR3 size: 12 residues. With 3 bases removed from V and 5 bases from J, the gap between germline ends came to 7 bases. Looked up from germline, CDR1 is SNHLY and CDR2 is FYNNEI. CDR3: CASSESSETQYF. CDR3 coding DNA: TGTGCCAGCAGTGAGAGTAGCGAGACCCAGTACTTC.

The chain couples TRBV7-9 to TRBJ1-1, with TRBD1 as a possible D gene (5 bases). The CDR3 runs to 13 residues. Trimming left V 5 bases short and J 5 bases short, with 12 bases between. Per the germline V gene, CDR1 is SEHNR and CDR2 is FQNEAQ (reference sequence). CDR3 sequence (DNA): TGTGCCAGCAGCGAAGAGACAGAAACTGAAGCTTTCTTT. It yields the protein CASSEETETEAFF.

The J gene is TRBJ2-2, the V gene TRBV11-1, with D hard to call. V lost 3 bases and J lost 4, with 6 bases in between. CDR1 and CDR2 from the germline V gene are SGHAT and FQDESV (reference sequence). This CDR3 contains 13 residues. DNA of the CDR3: TGTGCCAGCAGCTTTGAGACCACCGGGGAGCTGTTTTTT. This sequence encodes CASSFETTGELFF.

The chain links TRBV14 to TRBJ2-3; D is perhaps TRBD2 (5 bases). The V gene lost 4 bases and the J gene lost 5 bases, with 13 bases spanning the gap. The CDR3 runs to 14 residues. Germline V gene lookup returns CDR1 SGHDN and CDR2 FVKESK. CDR3 in DNA: TGTGCCAGCAGCCCAAAACAACTAGGAGATACGCAGTATTTT. Translation gives CASSPKQLGDTQYF.

J is TRBJ2-1 and V is TRBV7-3; perhaps TRBD1 as D (6 bases). The germline CDR1 and CDR2 sequences are SGHTA and FQGTGA. The CDR3 is made up of 13 amino acids. Trimming pared 1 base from V and 6 bases from J, leaving 7 bases between. The CDR3 DNA reads TGTGCCAGCAGCTTAAAAGGGGGCAATGAGCAGTTCTTC. Residues: CASSLKGGNEQFF.

This clonotype was picked up many times. This rearrangement joins TRBV7-2 to TRBJ1-6, with 7 bases matching TRBD1. The CDR3 is 13 amino acids. The germline gives CDR1 SGHTA, CDR2 FQGNSA. The junction had 7 bases not matched to a gene; V was cut back by 5 bases and J by 12 bases. As DNA, the CDR3 is TGTGCCAGCAGCATGGCAGGGGGTGGACCCCTCCACTTT. Translating gives CASSMAGGGPLHF. Using reference TRBV7-2 and TRBJ1-6 for the parts outside the CDR3, the full variable domain is GAGVSQSPSNKVTEKGKDVELRCDPISGHTALYWYRQSLGQGLEFLIYFQGNSAPDKSGLPSDRFSAERTGGSVSTLTIQRTQQEDSAVYLCASSMAGGGPLHFGNGTRLTVT.

In this sample, this clonotype turned up a few times. The chain is built from TRBV10-3 and TRBJ1-1; D perhaps matches TRBD1 (5 bases). V was clipped by 6 bases and J by 4 bases, with 6 bases between them. This CDR3 is built from 11 residues. Looked up from germline, CDR1 is ENHRY and CDR2 is SYGVKD. CDR3 coding DNA: TGTGCCATCAGAGGGGTCACTGAAGCTTTCTTT. Translation: CAIRGVTEAFF.

This clonotype was counted a few times. The J gene is TRBJ1-4, the V gene TRBV7-9; 8 bases match TRBD1. Germline CDR1 and CDR2: SEHNR and FQNEAQ (reference sequence). The junction had 3 bases not matched to a gene; V was cut back by 5 bases and J by 7 bases. The CDR3 consists of 13 residues. CDR3 bases: TGTGCCAGCAGCCAAGGACAGGGTGAAAAACTGTTTTTT. Protein: CASSQGQGEKLFF.

This clonotype has only a few counts. The chain is built from TRBV29-1 and TRBJ1-2; D not resolved. V lost 3 bases and J lost 8, with 22 bases in between. Germline V gene sequence: CDR1 SQVTM, CDR2 ANQGSEA. This CDR3 has 15 amino acids. DNA for the CDR3: TGCAGCGTTGACCTCACTTCGGACTCCAAAAGGGGCTACACCTTC. This sequence encodes CSVDLTSDSKRGYTF.

This clonotype was seen only a few times. This sequence joins TRBV7-2 and TRBJ2-1; maybe TRBD2 (6 bases). The CDR3 is 15 residues long. Germline V gene lookup returns CDR1 SGHTA and CDR2 FQGNSA. The V and J ends lost 7 bases and 3 bases respectively, with 16 bases between them. For the CDR3, the DNA is TGTGCCAGCATCCCACCCGCGGGGTTCTACAATGAGCAGTTCTTC. Translated, it gives CASIPPAGFYNEQFF.

This chain connects TRBV2 to TRBJ2-7, with TRBD1 matching over 7 bases. J was trimmed by 6 bases and V by 5 bases; bases with no gene match: 7. The CDR3 has 13 residues. Germline lookup yields CDR1 SNHLY and CDR2 FYNNEI. The CDR3 DNA reads TGTGCCAGCAGTACCGACAGGGTGGGCGAGCAGTACGTC. This encodes CASSTDRVGEQYV.